Below, 5 T cell receptor beta chains from the same sample are listed, as sequenced in a study of control samples from healthy donors and cancer patients. Libraries were prepared by immunoSEQ multiplex PCR; TCRdb keeps only in-frame clonotypes and omits some of them. The data hold over 110,000 clones, with 80% to 95% observed a single time. The sequenced sample consisted of blood. The receptor source for this set is a man aged 25-45 years in good health.

The CDR3 DNA follows: TGTGCCAGCAGCAAGGACAGGGACGAAAAACTGTTTTTT. Protein product: CASSKDRDEKLFF. This chain uses TRBV11-1 with TRBJ1-4; 8 positions agree with TRBD1. V was pared by 5 bases and J by 8 bases, with 4 bases of the junction left unmatched. The CDR3 is 13 residues long. Germline V lookup: CDR1 SGHAT, CDR2 FQDESV (reference sequence).

The gene calls are TRBV25-1 and TRBJ2-3; weak D call: TRBD1 (6 bases). This CDR3 comprises 16 residues. Per germline, CDR1 MGHDK and CDR2 SYGVNS. Trimming left V 0 bases short and J 3 bases short, with 13 bases between. CDR3 in amino acids: CASSEYNGRGTDTQYF. CDR3 bases: TGTGCCAGCAGTGAATATAACGGCAGGGGTACAGATACGCAGTATTTT.

J is TRBJ1-2 and V is TRBV12-3 or TRBV12-4; D is perhaps TRBD1 (5 bases). The CDR3 spans 12 residues. V was cut by 3 bases and J by 4 bases, with 6 bases left in between. The CDR3 sequence is CASSFGAYGYTF. As DNA, the CDR3 is TGTGCCAGCAGTTTCGGGGCCTATGGCTACACCTTC.

A word on this clone: This CDR3 is also generated by other DNA sequences in the sample. The chain joins TRBV28 to TRBJ2-5; D is unresolved. The V and J ends lost 3 bases and 1 base respectively, with 9 bases between them. The length of the CDR3 is 14 residues. From germline, CDR1 is MDHEN and CDR2 SYDVKM. The CDR3 protein is CASSFRALQETQYF. The DNA of the CDR3 is TGTGCCAGCAGTTTTAGGGCACTCCAAGAGACCCAGTACTTC.

The chain combines TRBV5-5 with TRBJ2-3; 10 bases map to TRBD1. CDR1 and CDR2 from the germline V gene are SGHKS and YYEKEE (reference sequence). The ends lost 4 bases at V and 4 bases at J; junction bases unmatched: 6. The CDR3 totals 15 residues. CDR3: CASSRQGAWSDTQYF. The CDR3 DNA is TGTGCCAGCAGCCGACAGGGGGCTTGGTCAGATACGCAGTATTTT.